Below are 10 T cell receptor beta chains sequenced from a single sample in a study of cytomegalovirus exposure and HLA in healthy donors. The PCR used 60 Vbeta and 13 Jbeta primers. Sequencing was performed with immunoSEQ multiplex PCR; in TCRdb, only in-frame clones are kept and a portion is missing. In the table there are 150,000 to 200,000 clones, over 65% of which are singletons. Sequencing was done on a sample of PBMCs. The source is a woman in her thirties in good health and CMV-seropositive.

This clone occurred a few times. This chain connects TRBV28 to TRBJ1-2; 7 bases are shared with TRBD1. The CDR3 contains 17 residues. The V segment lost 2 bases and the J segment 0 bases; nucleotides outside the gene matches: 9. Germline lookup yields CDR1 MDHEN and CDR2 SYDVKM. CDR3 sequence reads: CASSLLGQEFTNYGYTF. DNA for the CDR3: TGTGCCAGCAGTTTACTCGGACAGGAATTTACTAACTATGGCTACACCTTC.

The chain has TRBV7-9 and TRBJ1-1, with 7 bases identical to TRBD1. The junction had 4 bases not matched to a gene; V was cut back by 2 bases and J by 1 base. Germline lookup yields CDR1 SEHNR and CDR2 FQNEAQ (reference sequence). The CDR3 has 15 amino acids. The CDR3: CASSLRDSENTEAFF. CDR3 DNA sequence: TGTGCCAGCAGCTTAAGGGACAGCGAGAACACTGAAGCTTTCTTT.

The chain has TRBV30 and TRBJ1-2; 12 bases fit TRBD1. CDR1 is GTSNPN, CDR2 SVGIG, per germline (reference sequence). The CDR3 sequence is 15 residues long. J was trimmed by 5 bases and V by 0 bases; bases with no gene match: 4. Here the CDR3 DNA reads TGTGCCTGGAGTGTACCGGGACAGGGGGCTTATGGCTACACCTTC. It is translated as CAWSVPGQGAYGYTF.

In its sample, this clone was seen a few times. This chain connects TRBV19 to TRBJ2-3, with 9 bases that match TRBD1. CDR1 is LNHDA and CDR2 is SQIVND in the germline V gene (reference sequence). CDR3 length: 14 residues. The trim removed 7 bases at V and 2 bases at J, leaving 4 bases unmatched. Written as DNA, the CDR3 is TGTGCCAGTAACCGACAGGGGGTCACAGATACGCAGTATTTT. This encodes CASNRQGVTDTQYF.

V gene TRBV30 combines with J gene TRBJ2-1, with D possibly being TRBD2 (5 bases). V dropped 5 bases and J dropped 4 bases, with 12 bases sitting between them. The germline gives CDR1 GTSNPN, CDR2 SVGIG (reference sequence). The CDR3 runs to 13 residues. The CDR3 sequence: CAWGPGGYNEQFF. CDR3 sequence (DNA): TGTGCCTGGGGGCCTGGCGGGTACAATGAGCAGTTCTTC.

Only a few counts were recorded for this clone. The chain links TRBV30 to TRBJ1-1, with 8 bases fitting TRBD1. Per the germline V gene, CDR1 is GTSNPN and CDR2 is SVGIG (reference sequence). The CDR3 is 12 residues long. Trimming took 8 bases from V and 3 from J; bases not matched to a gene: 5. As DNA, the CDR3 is TGTGCCGCCCACAGGGGGTACACTGAAGCTTTCTTT. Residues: CAAHRGYTEAFF.

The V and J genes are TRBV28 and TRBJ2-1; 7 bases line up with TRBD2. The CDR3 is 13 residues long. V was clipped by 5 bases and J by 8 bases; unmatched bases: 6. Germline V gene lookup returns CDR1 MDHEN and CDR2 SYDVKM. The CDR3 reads CASSNPGRDEQFF. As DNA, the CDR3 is TGTGCCAGCAGTAATCCAGGGAGGGATGAGCAGTTCTTC.

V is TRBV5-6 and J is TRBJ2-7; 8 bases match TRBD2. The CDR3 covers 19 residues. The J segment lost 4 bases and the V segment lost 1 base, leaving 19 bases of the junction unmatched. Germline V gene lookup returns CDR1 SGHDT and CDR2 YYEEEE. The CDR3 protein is CASSLNRAGSGIKRYEQYF. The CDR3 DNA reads TGTGCCAGCAGCTTGAATCGGGCGGGTAGCGGGATAAAAAGATACGAGCAGTACTTC. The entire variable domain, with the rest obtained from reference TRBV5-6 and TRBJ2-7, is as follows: DAGVTQSPTHLIKTRGQQVTLRCSPKSGHDTVSWYQQALGQGPQFIFQYYEEEERQRGNFPDRFSGHQFPNYSSELNVNALLLGDSALYLCASSLNRAGSGIKRYEQYFGPGTRLTVT.

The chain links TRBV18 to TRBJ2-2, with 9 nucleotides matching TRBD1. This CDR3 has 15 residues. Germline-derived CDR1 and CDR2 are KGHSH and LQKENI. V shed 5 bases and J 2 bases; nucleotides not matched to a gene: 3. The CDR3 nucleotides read TGTGCCAGCTCATGGGACAGGGATAACACCGGGGAGCTGTTTTTT. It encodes CASSWDRDNTGELFF.

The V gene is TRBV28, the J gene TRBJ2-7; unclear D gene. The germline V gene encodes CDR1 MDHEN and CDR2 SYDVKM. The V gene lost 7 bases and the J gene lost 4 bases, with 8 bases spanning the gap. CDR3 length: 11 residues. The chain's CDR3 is CASTTPYEQYF. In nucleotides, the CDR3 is TGTGCCAGCACCACACCTTACGAGCAGTACTTC. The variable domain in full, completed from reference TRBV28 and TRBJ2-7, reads DVKVTQSSRYLVKRTGEKVFLECVQDMDHENMFWYRQDPGLGLRLIYFSYDVKMKEKGDIPEGYSVSREKKERFSLILESASTNQTSMYLCASTTPYEQYFGPGTRLTVT.